This T cell receptor (beta chain) was captured in a study of cytomegalovirus exposure and HLA in healthy donors. CDR3 size: 14 residues. V lost 2 bases to trimming and J lost 8 bases; unmatched junction nucleotides: 6. The germline gives CDR1 MNHEY, CDR2 SMNVEV (reference sequence). The PCR ran on 60 Vbeta and 13 Jbeta primers. The repertoire was sequenced with immunoSEQ multiplex PCR; TCRdb's copy has only in-frame clones and lacks some. The table lists around 150,000 clones, approximately 80% of them singletons. Sequenced: PBMCs. The gene calls are TRBV27 and TRBJ2-7; TRBD2 aligns across 10 bases. The source is a man aged 25 to 40 in good health and CMV-seronegative. CDR3 sequence: CASSLGSSGSQQYF. Here the CDR3 DNA reads TGTGCCAGCAGTTTAGGGTCTAGCGGGAGCCAGCAGTACTTC.